The entry that follows covers one T cell receptor (beta chain) sequence. Its antigen remains unknown. Method: immunoSEQ multiplex PCR; TCRdb's copy keeps in-frame clones and lacks some. The profile shows 150,000 to 200,000 clones, about nine tenths of them singletons. Trimming took 2 bases from V and 5 from J, leaving 9 bases between them. The germline gives CDR1 LNHDA, CDR2 SQIVND (reference sequence). The CDR3 totals 13 residues. This record belongs to a study of T cell responses to AZD1222 COVID-19 vaccine. Points from the study as a whole: AZD1222 recipients seropositive at baseline numbered only six or seven. Among the donors, most were white British and more were female, and clonal diversity was possibly underestimated. The CD4 TCRs associated with vaccination extended across spike and predominated at 160-218 and 743-854.

This sample comprised peripheral blood, obtained on day 0 of AZD1222 vaccination. V gene TRBV19 combines with J gene TRBJ2-5; D might be TRBD2 (6 bases). The receptor was derived from an adult in good health. In nucleotides, the CDR3 is TGTGCCAGTAGTATACAGGGAGGCGAGACCCAGTACTTC. This codes for CASSIQGGETQYF. Looking up the rest from reference TRBV19 and TRBJ2-5 gives the full variable domain: DGGITQSPKYLFRKEGQNVTLSCEQNLNHDAMYWYRQDPGQGLRLIYYSQIVNDFQKGDIAEGYSVSREKKESFPLTVTSAQKNPTAFYLCASSIQGGETQYFGPGTRLLVL.